Shown below are 2 T cell receptor beta chains from a single sample sequenced in a study of T cells in Graves' hyperthyroidism and ophthalmopathy. The CDR3 regions of TCR beta were amplified from RNA transcripts. HTBI primers were the set used in a first-round RT-PCR of the TCR CDR3. TCRdb itself ran the multiplex PCR reads through MiXCR, one entry per CDR3 protein. The sample has about 130,000 distinct CDR3 sequences; around 20% are singletons. Source material: blood. The receptors come from a woman between 45 and 65 years old with Graves' hyperthyroidism that later progressed to Graves' ophthalmopathy.

This chain connects TRBV3-1 to TRBJ1-2; D is perhaps TRBD1 (6 bases). V was pared by 1 base and J by 8 bases, with 11 bases between. This CDR3 region has 13 residues. Germline CDR1 is LGHDT and CDR2 is YNNKEL (reference sequence). The CDR3 coding sequence is TGTGCCAGCAGCCAAGTGTCAGGGGCAGGCTACACCTTC. Protein sequence: CASSQVSGAGYTF.

This clonotype was counted many times. The chain couples TRBV20-1 to TRBJ2-7; 10 bases align to TRBD2. The CDR3 totals 13 residues. V shed 7 bases and J 4 bases; nucleotides not matched to a gene: 7. The germline V gene encodes CDR1 DFQATT and CDR2 SNEGSKA (reference sequence). The CDR3 DNA sequence: TGCAGTGTGGGACTAGCGACCTCATACGAGCAGTACTTC. Amino acid sequence: CSVGLATSYEQYF.